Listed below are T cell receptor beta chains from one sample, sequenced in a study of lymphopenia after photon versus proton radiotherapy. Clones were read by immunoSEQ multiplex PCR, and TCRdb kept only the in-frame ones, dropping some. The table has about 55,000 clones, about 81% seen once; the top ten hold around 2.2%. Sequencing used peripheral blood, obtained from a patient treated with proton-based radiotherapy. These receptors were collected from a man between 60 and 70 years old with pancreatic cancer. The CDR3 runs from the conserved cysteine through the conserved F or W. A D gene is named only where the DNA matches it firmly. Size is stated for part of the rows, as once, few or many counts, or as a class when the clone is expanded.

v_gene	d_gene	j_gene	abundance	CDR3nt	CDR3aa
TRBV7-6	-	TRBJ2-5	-	TGTGCCAGCAGCTTAGTTGGGGGGGAGACCCAGTACTTC	CASSLVGGETQYF
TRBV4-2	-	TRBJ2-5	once	TGTGCCAGCAGCCAAGTAGGGAGCGGGCGGGAGACCCAGTACTTC	CASSQVGSGRETQYF
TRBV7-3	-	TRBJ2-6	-	TGTGCCAGCAGCTTAGGGGCACTGAGTCGCTCTGGGGCCAACGTCCTGACTTTC	CASSLGALSRSGANVLTF
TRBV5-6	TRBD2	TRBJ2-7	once	TGTGCCAGCAGCCTGATGCGGCGGGAGCGGGGTTACGAGCAGTACTTC	CASSLMRRERGYEQYF
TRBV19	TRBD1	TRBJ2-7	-	TGTGCCAGTAGTATAGATGAAGGCCCAGGGGGCTCCTACGAGCAGTACTTC	CASSIDEGPGGSYEQYF
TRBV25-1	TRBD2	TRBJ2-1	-	TGTGCCATCCTACTAGCGGGAGGGCCTTACAATGAGCAGTTCTTC	CAILLAGGPYNEQFF
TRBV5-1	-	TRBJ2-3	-	TGCGCCAGCAGCTTGAGGCAGGGTGGCACAGATACGCAGTATTTT	CASSLRQGGTDTQYF
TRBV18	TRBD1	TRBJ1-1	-	TGTGCCAGCTCACCGCGCCCGGGACAGGGTGACACTGAAGCTTTCTTT	CASSPRPGQGDTEAFF
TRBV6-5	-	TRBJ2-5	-	TGTGCCAGCAGTTACTCGGGGTTCTCGGAGACCCAGTACTTC	CASSYSGFSETQYF
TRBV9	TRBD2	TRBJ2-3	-	TGTGCCAGCAGCCCACAGATTGGACTAGCGGGAGCAACAGATACGCAGTATTTT	CASSPQIGLAGATDTQYF
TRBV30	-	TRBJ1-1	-	TGTGCCTGGAGCCGAACCCCCGAGTTCCCTGAAGCTTTCTTT	CAWSRTPEFPEAFF
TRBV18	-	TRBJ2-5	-	TGTGCCAGCTCACGTGGTAGGGGAGAGACCCAGTACTTC	CASSRGRGETQYF
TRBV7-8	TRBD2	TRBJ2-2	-	TGTGCCAGCAGCTCAAACCGAGGACTAGCGGGAGGACCGAACACCGGGGAGCTGTTTTTT	CASSSNRGLAGGPNTGELFF
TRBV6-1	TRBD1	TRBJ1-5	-	TGTGCCAGCAGGCCGTTCCACAGGGGCCGGCAGCCCCAGCATTTT	CASRPFHRGRQPQHF
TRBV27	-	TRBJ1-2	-	TGTGCCAGCAGTTTATCAGCGGGGTCAAGTTACAGCTATGGCTACACCTTC	CASSLSAGSSYSYGYTF
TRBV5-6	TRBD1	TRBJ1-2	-	TGTGCCAGCACCCGACAGGGGATGTACGGCTACACCTTC	CASTRQGMYGYTF
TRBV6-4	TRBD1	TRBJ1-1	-	TGTGCCACCTCCGGGACAGGGGTGATGGCTGAAGCTTTCTTT	CATSGTGVMAEAFF
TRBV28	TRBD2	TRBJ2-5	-	TGTGCCAGCACTAGCGGGAGGGCCTCGAGCGAGACCCAGTACTTC	CASTSGRASSETQYF